The 5 T cell receptor beta chains presented below share a single source sample, sequenced in a study of radiotherapy plus CTLA-4 blockade in lung cancer. Sequenced by immunoSEQ multiplex PCR; TCRdb stores in-frame clones only, minus some. Seen here are 40,000 or so clones, approximately 86% observed once, and the top ten hold about 22%. The specimen was peripheral blood, collected from a patient treated with radiotherapy plus ipilimumab. All receptors come from a human donor with non-small cell lung cancer whose response to radiotherapy plus ipilimumab could not be evaluated.

As to this clone: This sample also contains other DNA sequences that code for the same CDR3. This chain uses TRBV18 with TRBJ1-4; unclear D gene. Germline values: CDR1 KGHSH, CDR2 LQKENI. The V and J ends lost 6 bases and 8 bases respectively, with 25 bases between them. This CDR3 has 17 amino acids. The CDR3 loop is CASSPARMEDGGEKLFF. For the CDR3, the DNA is TGTGCCAGCTCGCCAGCGCGGATGGAAGACGGAGGGGAAAAACTGTTTTTT.

This clone was observed a few times. The DNA of the CDR3 is TGCGCCAGCAGCCAAGATCGGACAGCGGATCAGCCCCAGCATTTT. Encoded protein: CASSQDRTADQPQHF. The chain uses TRBV4-3 and TRBJ1-5, with D perhaps matching TRBD1 (6 bases). From germline, CDR1 is LGHNA and CDR2 YSLEER. CDR3 length equals 15 residues. Trimming removed 0 bases at V and 5 bases at J, with 11 bases between.

This clone has a handful of counts. The chain carries TRBV6-6 and TRBJ1-6; no firm D call. Germline loops: CDR1 MNHNY, CDR2 SVGAGI (reference sequence). The CDR3 has 15 residues. V lost 2 bases and J 10 bases, leaving 15 bases between the germline ends. CDR3 loop: CASSYQVAAESPLHF. Written as DNA, the CDR3 is TGTGCCAGCAGTTACCAGGTTGCAGCTGAGTCACCCCTCCACTTT.

The chain has TRBV29-1 and TRBJ2-1, with 7 bases identical to TRBD1. Germline lookup yields CDR1 SQVTM and CDR2 ANQGSEA. CDR3 size: 14 residues. The V and J ends lost 6 bases and 3 bases, in that order; junction bases with no gene match: 8. CDR3 loop: CSVRDSSIYNEQFF. Written as DNA, the CDR3 is TGCAGCGTCCGGGACAGTTCGATCTACAATGAGCAGTTCTTC.

The chain has TRBV10-3 and TRBJ1-2; unclear D gene. The germline V and J ends were trimmed by 8 bases and 0 bases, with 10 bases remaining between them. The CDR3 covers 13 residues. The germline gives CDR1 ENHRY, CDR2 SYGVKD. CDR3 in amino acids: CAIALVANYGYTF. In DNA, the CDR3 is TGTGCCATCGCCTTGGTAGCTAACTATGGCTACACCTTC.